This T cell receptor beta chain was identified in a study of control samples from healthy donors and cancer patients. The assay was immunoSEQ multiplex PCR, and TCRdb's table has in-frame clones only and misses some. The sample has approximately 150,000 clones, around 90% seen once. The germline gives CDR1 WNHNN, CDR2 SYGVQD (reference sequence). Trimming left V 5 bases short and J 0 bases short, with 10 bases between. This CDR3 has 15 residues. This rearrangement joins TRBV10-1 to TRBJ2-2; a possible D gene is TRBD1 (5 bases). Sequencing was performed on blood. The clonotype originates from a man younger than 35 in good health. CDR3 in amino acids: CASSRGQANTGELFF. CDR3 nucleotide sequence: TGCGCCAGCAGTAGGGGTCAGGCGAACACCGGGGAGCTGTTTTTT.